This T cell receptor beta chain originates from a study of radiotherapy plus CTLA-4 blockade in lung cancer. Study-level findings and limits: TCR clones originating in tumors grew in number in blood after radiotherapy plus ipilimumab.

Germline V gives CDR1 SGHTA, CDR2 FQGNSA. V was shortened by 5 bases and J by 4 bases, with 11 bases between the two germline ends. The CDR3 sequence is 13 residues long. Sequenced by immunoSEQ multiplex PCR; TCRdb stores in-frame clones only, minus some. Here the sample spans over 100,000 clones, 70% to 90% being singletons. On this clone: The antigen remains unidentified.

The V gene is TRBV7-2, the J gene TRBJ1-2; D is possibly TRBD1 (6 bases). The TCR was taken from a human donor with non-small cell lung cancer that progressed on radiotherapy plus ipilimumab. Sample: peripheral blood, taken from a patient treated with radiotherapy plus ipilimumab. The CDR3 DNA sequence: TGTGCCAGCAGCACCGGACAGCTCTATGGCTACACCTTC. This translates into CASSTGQLYGYTF.